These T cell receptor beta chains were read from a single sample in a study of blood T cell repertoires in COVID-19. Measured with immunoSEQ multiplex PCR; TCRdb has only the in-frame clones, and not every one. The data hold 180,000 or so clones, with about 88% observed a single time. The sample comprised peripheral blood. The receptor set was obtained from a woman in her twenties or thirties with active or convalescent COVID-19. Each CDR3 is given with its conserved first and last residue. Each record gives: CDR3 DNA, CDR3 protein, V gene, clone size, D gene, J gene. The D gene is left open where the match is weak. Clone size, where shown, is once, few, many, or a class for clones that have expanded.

TGTGCCAGCAGCCACCACCAAGGGGGCACAACCTACTATGGCTACACCTTC | CASSHHQGGTTYYGYTF | TRBV14 | NA | TRBD1 | TRBJ1-2
TGTGCCAGCAGCCAAGTGCGTAGCGGGGGACAAGAGACCCAGTACTTC | CASSQVRSGGQETQYF | TRBV14 | few | TRBD2 | TRBJ2-5
TGCGCCAGCTGCGGGCATACTAGCACAGATACGCAGTATTTT | CASCGHTSTDTQYF | TRBV10-2 | NA | NA | TRBJ2-3
TGTGCCTGGTTGGGACAGGTGAACTATGGCTACACCTTC | CAWLGQVNYGYTF | TRBV30 | NA | TRBD1 | TRBJ1-2
TGTGCCATCAGTGAGACAGGGCAGACTGAAGCTTTCTTT | CAISETGQTEAFF | TRBV10-3 | NA | NA | TRBJ1-1
TGTGCCAGCAGCAAAAGACTAGCGGGAGATAAGACCCAGTACTTC | CASSKRLAGDKTQYF | TRBV21-1 | NA | NA | TRBJ2-5
TGTGCCAGCAGTCAACAGGGCTTTAAGTACGAGCAGTACTTC | CASSQQGFKYEQYF | TRBV6-6 | once | NA | TRBJ2-7
TGTGCCAGCCGACAGATTGGGAATAACTATGGCTACACCTTC | CASRQIGNNYGYTF | TRBV28 | NA | NA | TRBJ1-2
TGTGCCAGCAGGGACAGATCCGTAGGGGAGCTGTTTTTT | CASRDRSVGELFF | TRBV2 | NA | NA | TRBJ2-2
TGTGCCAGCAGCCAAGATTGGGGGGGTCGGGAAAAACTGTTTTTT | CASSQDWGGREKLFF | TRBV3-1/TRBV3-2 | NA | NA | TRBJ1-4
TGTGCCAGCAGTGAAGCGCCCGGTCGGAATTCACCCCTCCACTTT | CASSEAPGRNSPLHF | TRBV2 | NA | NA | TRBJ1-6
TGTGCCAGCAGCCAAGTAGGGGCTCCTACAGATACGCAGTATTTT | CASSQVGAPTDTQYF | TRBV3-1/TRBV3-2 | few | NA | TRBJ2-3
TGTGCCAGCAGTTTAGCGTTTGGGAGGTACGAGCAGTACTTC | CASSLAFGRYEQYF | TRBV27 | NA | NA | TRBJ2-7
TGCGCCAGCAGCCCGGCGGGGGGCGGAAACACCATATATTTT | CASSPAGGGNTIYF | TRBV5-1 | few | NA | TRBJ1-3
TGTGCCGGAGGGACGGACCTGTACGAGCAGTACTTC | CAGGTDLYEQYF | TRBV6-6 | NA | NA | TRBJ2-7
TGTGCCAGCAGTCCGCAGGGATATACTGAAGCTTTCTTT | CASSPQGYTEAFF | TRBV12-3/TRBV12-4 | NA | NA | TRBJ1-1
TGTGCCAGCAGCTATGACAGAGGCTCCTACGAGCAGTACTTC | CASSYDRGSYEQYF | TRBV11-1 | once | NA | TRBJ2-7
TGTGCCAGCAGCTTAGATGGGGGGTCCGGGGCCAACGTCCTGACTTTC | CASSLDGGSGANVLTF | TRBV11-2 | NA | NA | TRBJ2-6
TGTGCCAGCAGCTTTGGCAGGGATGAAAAACTGTTTTTT | CASSFGRDEKLFF | TRBV7-2 | NA | NA | TRBJ1-4
TGTGCCAGCAGCCCCCTCGGGACAGGGTGGGGCTACACCTTC | CASSPLGTGWGYTF | TRBV11-2 | many | TRBD1 | TRBJ1-2
TGTGCCAGCACGCAGGGGGCAGGCAATCAGCCCCAGCATTTT | CASTQGAGNQPQHF | TRBV6-5 | NA | TRBD1 | TRBJ1-5
TGTGCCAGCAGATTATTAGCGGGGTACAATGAGCAGTTCTTC | CASRLLAGYNEQFF | TRBV6-5 | NA | TRBD2 | TRBJ2-1
TGTGCCAGCAGTTACTCTGGGGGCATGAACACTGAAGCTTTCTTT | CASSYSGGMNTEAFF | TRBV6-6 | NA | NA | TRBJ1-1
TGCGCCAGCAGCCCCTGGACAGGGATTTTTTTTCGGCCGACTGGTACCCAGTACTTC | CASSPWTGIFFRPTGTQYF | TRBV4-1 | NA | TRBD1 | TRBJ2-5
TGTGCCAGCAGTTTTGGGACTGACAGGGTTGGCACTGAAGCTTTCTTT | CASSFGTDRVGTEAFF | TRBV28 | NA | TRBD1 | TRBJ1-1
TGCGCCAGCAGCGGGAAAACAGGGGGGTACCAAGAGACCCAGTACTTC | CASSGKTGGYQETQYF | TRBV5-1 | once | TRBD1 | TRBJ2-5
TGTGCCTGCAAGGAGGGAGGGGGCTACACCTTC | CACKEGGGYTF | TRBV30 | NA | NA | TRBJ1-2